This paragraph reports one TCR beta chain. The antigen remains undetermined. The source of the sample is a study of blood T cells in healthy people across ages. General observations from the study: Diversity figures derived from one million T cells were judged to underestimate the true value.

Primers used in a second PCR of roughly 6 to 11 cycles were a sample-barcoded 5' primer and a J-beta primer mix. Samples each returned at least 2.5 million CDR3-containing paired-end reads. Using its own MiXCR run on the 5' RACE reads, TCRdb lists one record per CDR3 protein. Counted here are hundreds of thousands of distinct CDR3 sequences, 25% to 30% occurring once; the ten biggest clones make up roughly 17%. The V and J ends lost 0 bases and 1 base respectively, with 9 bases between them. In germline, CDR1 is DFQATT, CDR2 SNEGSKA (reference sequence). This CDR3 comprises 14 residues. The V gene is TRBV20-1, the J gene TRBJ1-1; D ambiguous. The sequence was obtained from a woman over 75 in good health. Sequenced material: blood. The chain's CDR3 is CSARERVRNTEAFF. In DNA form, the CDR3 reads TGCAGTGCTAGAGAAAGGGTGCGGAACACTGAAGCTTTCTTT.